The present entry profiles one T cell receptor beta chain with its context. Its antigen is as yet unknown. This specimen comes from a study of cytomegalovirus exposure and HLA in healthy donors. Notes on the study in general: Likely technical artifact: a cluster of highly shared sequence variants. Later analysis placed DRB1 highest and HLA-C lowest in TCR association rates, which differed by HLA locus. Being indistinguishable, some V segments were excluded, TRBV6-2 and TRBV6-3 among them.

The PCR employed 60 Vbeta primers together with 13 Jbeta primers. Measured with immunoSEQ multiplex PCR; TCRdb has only the in-frame clones, and not every one. Of a few hundred thousand clones in the sample, 60% to 80% were seen once. CDR1 is SEHNR, CDR2 FQNEAQ, per germline (reference sequence). Germline trimming cut 4 bases from V and 8 bases from J; bases unmatched to any gene: 10. CDR3 length: 15 residues. The receptor was isolated from a woman in her twenties or thirties in good health and CMV-seronegative. The sample taken for sequencing was PBMCs. The chain recombines TRBV7-9 with TRBJ2-1; 8 bases align to TRBD2. Here the CDR3 DNA reads TGTGCCAGCAGCTCCATCGAAGCGGGGGATGATGAGCAGTTCTTC. The encoded protein is CASSSIEAGDDEQFF.